This TCR beta chain derives from a study of blood T cell repertoires in COVID-19. The assay was immunoSEQ multiplex PCR, and TCRdb's table has in-frame clones only and misses some. The top ten hold around 7.4% of the sample, which has roughly 62,000 clones, around 90% seen once. The TCR comes from a human donor with active COVID-19. The donor label of this sample is uncertain. Sequencing used peripheral blood.

CDR3: CATSSGPGQGYEQYF. CDR3 bases: TGTGCCACCAGCAGTGGACCGGGACAGGGCTACGAGCAGTACTTC. The rearrangement uses TRBV15 and TRBJ2-7; 9 bases fit TRBD1. The V segment lost 3 bases and the J segment 3 bases; nucleotides outside the gene matches: 6. CDR3 length: 15 residues. Looked up from germline, CDR1 is LNHNV and CDR2 is YYDKDF (reference sequence).